A single sample gave rise to the 14 T cell receptor beta chains below, sequenced in a study of blood T cell repertoires in COVID-19. Libraries were prepared by immunoSEQ multiplex PCR; TCRdb keeps only in-frame clonotypes and omits some of them. Among 150,000 to 200,000 clones listed, around four fifths were seen once. The sample was peripheral blood. Receptor source: a woman in her 70s with COVID-19, enrolled during active disease.

V and J are TRBV2 and TRBJ1-1; 8 bases are a match to TRBD1. The J segment lost 13 bases and the V segment lost 4 bases, leaving 11 bases of the junction unmatched. The CDR3 loop spans 13 amino acids. Germline V CDR1 and CDR2: SNHLY, FYNNEI. Here the CDR3 DNA reads TGTGCCAGCAGTGCCGGGACAGGAGCTACAGGTTTCTTT. Its translation: CASSAGTGATGFF.

The chain recombines TRBV3-1 (or the pseudogene TRBV3-2) with TRBJ2-2, with 9 nucleotides matching TRBD1. The germline V gene encodes CDR1 LGHDT and CDR2 YNNKEL (reference sequence). CDR3 length equals 15 residues. With 4 bases clipped from V and 5 bases from J, the junction kept 5 bases outside the gene matches. CDR3 in DNA: TGTGCCAGCAGCCGGGTGACAGGGGGTACCGGGGAGCTGTTTTTT. It encodes CASSRVTGGTGELFF.

The rearrangement joins TRBV5-1 to TRBJ1-3; unclear D gene. From germline, CDR1 is SGHRS and CDR2 YFSETQ. The CDR3 totals 14 residues. V lost 2 bases, J lost 1 base, and 7 bases lay in between. The CDR3: CASSFAFSGNTIYF. The DNA of the CDR3 is TGCGCCAGCAGCTTCGCGTTTTCTGGAAACACCATATATTTT.

J is TRBJ2-1 and V is TRBV27; 12 nucleotides match TRBD2. The germline gives CDR1 MNHEY, CDR2 SMNVEV (reference sequence). The CDR3 contains 15 residues. The V and J ends lost 3 bases and 7 bases, in that order; junction bases with no gene match: 4. CDR3 amino acids: CASSLTSGRSNEQFF. DNA for the CDR3: TGTGCCAGCAGTTTGACTAGCGGGAGATCGAATGAGCAGTTCTTC.

The chain uses TRBV24-1 and TRBJ2-5; 10 bases fit TRBD1. The CDR3 runs 17 residues. Germline loops: CDR1 KGHDR, CDR2 SFDVKD. V lost 3 bases to trimming and J lost 1 base; unmatched junction nucleotides: 7. The CDR3 bases are TGTGCCACCAGTGATCCCGGGACAGGGGTGATCCAAGAGACCCAGTACTTC. Translation: CATSDPGTGVIQETQYF.

The chain links TRBV19 to TRBJ2-7; 7 bases line up with TRBD1. CDR1 and CDR2 (germline): LNHDA, SQIVND (reference sequence). This CDR3 has 17 residues. J lost 2 bases, V lost 9 bases, and 19 bases had no gene match. DNA for the CDR3: TGTGCCAGCGCAAAACATAATCCGACAGGGTCCCCCTACGAGCAGTACTTC. Encoded protein: CASAKHNPTGSPYEQYF.

The genes are TRBV28 and TRBJ2-5; 12 nucleotides match TRBD2. The junction had 14 bases not matched to a gene; V was cut back by 5 bases and J by 7 bases. The CDR3 is 17 residues long. Germline V gene sequence: CDR1 MDHEN, CDR2 SYDVKM. The CDR3 region is CASSIRTSGTPTGTQYF. The CDR3 DNA follows: TGTGCCAGCAGTATCCGGACTAGCGGGACCCCTACGGGGACCCAGTACTTC.

The J gene is TRBJ2-2, the V gene TRBV3-1 (or the pseudogene TRBV3-2); 7 nucleotides agree with TRBD1. V lost 1 base to trimming and J lost 4 bases; unmatched junction nucleotides: 6. Germline V CDR1 and CDR2: LGHDT, YNNKEL (reference sequence). This CDR3 spans 16 amino acids. The chain's CDR3 is CASSQAPTGPTGELFF. The CDR3 nucleotides read TGTGCCAGCAGCCAAGCTCCGACAGGGCCCACCGGGGAGCTGTTTTTT.

The CDR3 is CASSFQTGGSSPLHF. The CDR3 nucleotides are TGTGCCAGCAGCTTCCAGACAGGGGGCTCTTCACCCCTCCACTTT. The V call is TRBV5-8, the J call TRBJ1-6; 10 nucleotides line up with TRBD1. This CDR3 is built from 15 residues. The V gene's germline CDR1 is SGHTS and CDR2 YDEGEE. Trimming at V came to 2 bases and at J to 9 bases, leaving 5 bases not matched to a gene.

The chain carries TRBV28 and TRBJ2-6; maybe TRBD1 (5 bases). The CDR3 contains 15 residues. Germline-derived CDR1 and CDR2 are MDHEN and SYDVKM. Between the trimmed V and J ends, which lost 1 base and 2 bases, there was a span of 6 bases. Written as DNA, the CDR3 is TGTGCCAGCAGTTTATCCAGGGCTGGGGCCAACGTCCTGACTTTC. It yields the protein CASSLSRAGANVLTF.

The gene calls are TRBV11-2 and TRBJ1-6, with D perhaps matching TRBD1 (5 bases). The CDR3 consists of 15 residues. V was cut by 8 bases and J by 8 bases, with 19 bases left in between. Per germline, CDR1 SGHAT and CDR2 FQNNGV. This chain's CDR3 is CASALRGSGYSPLHF. DNA for the CDR3: TGTGCCAGCGCTTTAAGGGGCTCTGGATATTCACCCCTCCACTTT.

This chain links TRBV6-5 with TRBJ1-1, with D hard to call. The V gene lost 8 bases and the J gene lost 1 base, with 5 bases spanning the gap. CDR3 length: 11 amino acids. Germline CDR1 is MNHEY and CDR2 is SVGAGI. The CDR3 region is CASVRNTEAFF. CDR3 coding DNA: TGTGCCAGCGTTCGGAACACTGAAGCTTTCTTT.

This chain connects TRBV6-5 to TRBJ2-7; D remains unclear. CDR1 is MNHEY, CDR2 SVGAGI, per germline. Trimming removed 5 bases at V and 2 bases at J, with 4 bases between. The CDR3 runs to 11 residues. CDR3 protein: CASSQTYEQYF. CDR3 in DNA: TGTGCCAGCAGTCAAACCTACGAGCAGTACTTC.

The chain carries TRBV6-4 and TRBJ2-1; 8 bases are shared with TRBD2. V lost 5 bases to trimming and J lost 2 bases; unmatched junction nucleotides: 8. The CDR3 covers 16 residues. Germline lookup yields CDR1 MRHNA and CDR2 SNTAGT. Here the CDR3 reads CASSPMVAGTYNEQFF. As DNA, the CDR3 is TGTGCCAGCAGTCCGATGGTAGCGGGAACCTACAATGAGCAGTTCTTC.